A single count supports the clone carrying this T cell receptor beta chain. This sample is part of a study of blood T cell repertoires in COVID-19. The wider study: Some COVID-19 samples were acute and others convalescent; all came from the United States, Italy and Spain. PBMCs, B-cell-depleted T cells, or T cells provided the cDNA or gDNA that made up the material.

Per the authors' pipeline: Amplification from reference gene primers served as the basis for estimated nucleated cell counts. Clones were sequenced by immunoSEQ multiplex PCR, and TCRdb holds only the in-frame ones, with some missing. V and J calls and clone size are those listed in that table; D and trimming were worked out from the DNA. In the table there are hundreds of thousands of clones, around 88% of which are singletons. This CDR3 is 14 amino acids long. CDR1 and CDR2 (germline): SGHDT, YYEEEE. Trimming took off 0 bases at V and 5 bases at J, with 11 bases between the two ends. The material sequenced was peripheral blood. V is TRBV5-6 and J is TRBJ1-2; maybe TRBD1 (5 bases). The sequence was obtained from a man aged 40-50 years with acute or convalescent COVID-19. CDR3 protein: CASSLGQRFYGYTF. CDR3 nucleotides: TGTGCCAGCAGCTTGGGACAGAGGTTTTATGGCTACACCTTC.